This entry describes one TCR beta chain. The data originate from a study of early stage breast cancer tumors. The germline gives CDR1 SGHDT, CDR2 YYEEEE. This CDR3 spans 17 amino acids. V shed 2 bases and J 0 bases; nucleotides not matched to a gene: 6. Sequenced by immunoSEQ multiplex PCR; TCRdb stores in-frame clones only, minus some. The table includes about 6,500 clones, roughly three fifths detected once. Sequences were obtained from normal breast tissue next to the tumor. This chain uses TRBV5-6 with TRBJ1-1; TRBD1 aligns across 11 bases. The source is a person aged 50 to 59 with breast cancer. CDR3 residues: CASSFGDRGEMNTEAFF. Written as DNA, the CDR3 is TGTGCCAGCAGCTTTGGGGACAGGGGGGAAATGAACACTGAAGCTTTCTTT.